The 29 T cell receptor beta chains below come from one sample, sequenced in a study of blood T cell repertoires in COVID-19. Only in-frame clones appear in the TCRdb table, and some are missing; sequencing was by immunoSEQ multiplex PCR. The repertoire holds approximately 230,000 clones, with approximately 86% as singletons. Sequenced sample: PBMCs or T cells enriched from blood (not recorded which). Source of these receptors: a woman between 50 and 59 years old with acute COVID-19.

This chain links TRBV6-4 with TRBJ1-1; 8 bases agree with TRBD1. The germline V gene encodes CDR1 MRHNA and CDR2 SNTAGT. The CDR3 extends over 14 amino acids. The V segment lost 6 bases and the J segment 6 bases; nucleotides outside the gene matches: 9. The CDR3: CASSRDRSVPEAFF. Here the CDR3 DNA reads TGTGCCAGCAGCAGGGACAGGTCGGTCCCTGAAGCTTTCTTT.

CDR3 amino acids: CSVGDRFRRPSSYEQYF. CDR3 nucleotide sequence: TGCAGCGTTGGAGATCGTTTTAGGAGGCCGAGCTCCTACGAGCAGTACTTC. The rearrangement links TRBV29-1 to TRBJ2-7; tentatively, D is TRBD2 (5 bases). The CDR3 is 17 amino acids. Trimming pared 4 bases from V and 0 bases from J, leaving 22 bases between. The germline gives CDR1 SQVTM, CDR2 ANQGSEA.

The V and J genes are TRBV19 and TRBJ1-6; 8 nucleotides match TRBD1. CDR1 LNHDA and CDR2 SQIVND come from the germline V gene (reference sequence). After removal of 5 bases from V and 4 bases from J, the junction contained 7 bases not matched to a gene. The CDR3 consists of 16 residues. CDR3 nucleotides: TGTGCCAGTAGTCGCCGGGACAGGACTTATAATTCACCCCTCCACTTT. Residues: CASSRRDRTYNSPLHF.

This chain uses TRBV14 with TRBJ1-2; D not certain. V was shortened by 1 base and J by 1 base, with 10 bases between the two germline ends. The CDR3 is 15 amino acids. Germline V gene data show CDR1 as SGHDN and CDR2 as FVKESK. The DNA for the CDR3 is TGTGCCAGCAGCCAAGGGTTTTGGAGTAACTATGGCTACACCTTC. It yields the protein CASSQGFWSNYGYTF. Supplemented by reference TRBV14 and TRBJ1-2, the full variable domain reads EAGVTQFPSHSVIEKGQTVTLRCDPISGHDNLYWYRRVMGKEIKFLLHFVKESKQDESGMPNNRFLAERTGGTYSTLKVQPAELEDSGVYFCASSQGFWSNYGYTFGSGTRLTVV.

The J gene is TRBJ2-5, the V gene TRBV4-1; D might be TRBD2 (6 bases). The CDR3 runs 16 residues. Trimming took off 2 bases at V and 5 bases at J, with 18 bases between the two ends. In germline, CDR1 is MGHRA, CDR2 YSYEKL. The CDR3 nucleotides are TGCGCCAGCAGCCAACGGGAGCATCTCCGTAGGGAGACCCAGTACTTC. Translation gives CASSQREHLRRETQYF.

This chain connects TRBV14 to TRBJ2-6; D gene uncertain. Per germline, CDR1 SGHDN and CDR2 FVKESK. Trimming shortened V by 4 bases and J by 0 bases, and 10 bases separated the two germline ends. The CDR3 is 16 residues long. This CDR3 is CASSRQRHSGANVLTF. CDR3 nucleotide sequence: TGTGCCAGCAGCCGGCAGAGACACTCTGGGGCCAACGTCCTGACTTTC.

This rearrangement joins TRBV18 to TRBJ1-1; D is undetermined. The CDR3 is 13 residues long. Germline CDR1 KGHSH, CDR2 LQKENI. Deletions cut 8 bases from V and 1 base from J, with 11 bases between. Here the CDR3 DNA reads TGTGCCAGCGCCTTCGGGGAGAACACTGAAGCTTTCTTT. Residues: CASAFGENTEAFF.

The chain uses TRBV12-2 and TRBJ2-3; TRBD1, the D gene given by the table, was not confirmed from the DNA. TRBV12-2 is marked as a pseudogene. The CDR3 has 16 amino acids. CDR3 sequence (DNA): TGTGCAAGTCGCTGTCACAGGGGACGTAGCACAGATACGCAGTATTTT. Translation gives CASRCHRGRSTDTQYF.

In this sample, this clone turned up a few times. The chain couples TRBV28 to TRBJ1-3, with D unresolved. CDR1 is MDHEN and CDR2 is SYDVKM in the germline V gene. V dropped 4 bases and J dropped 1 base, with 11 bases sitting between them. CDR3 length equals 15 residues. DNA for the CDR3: TGTGCCAGCAGTTCCTCTACGAGTTCTGGAAACACCATATATTTT. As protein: CASSSSTSSGNTIYF.

The CDR3 DNA is TGTGCCAGCTCACGTACGCCGGGACACATCACCGGGGAGCTGTTTTTT. Protein sequence: CASSRTPGHITGELFF. The gene calls are TRBV18 and TRBJ2-2, with D perhaps TRBD1 (6 bases). Germline V gene data show CDR1 as KGHSH and CDR2 as LQKENI. The V and J ends lost 4 bases and 4 bases respectively, with 16 bases between them. CDR3 length: 16 amino acids.

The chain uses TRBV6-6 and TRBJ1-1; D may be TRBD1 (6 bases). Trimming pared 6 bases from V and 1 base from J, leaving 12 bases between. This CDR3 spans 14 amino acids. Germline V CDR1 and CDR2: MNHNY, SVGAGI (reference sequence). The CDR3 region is CASSPGGRNTEAFF. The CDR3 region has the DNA TGTGCCAGCAGCCCTGGGGGCCGGAACACTGAAGCTTTCTTT.

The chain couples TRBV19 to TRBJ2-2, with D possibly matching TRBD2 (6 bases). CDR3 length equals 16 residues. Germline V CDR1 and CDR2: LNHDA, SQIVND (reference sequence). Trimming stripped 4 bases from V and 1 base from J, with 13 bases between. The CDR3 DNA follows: TGTGCCAGTAGTACTCCGGGACTGGGGAACACCGGGGAGCTGTTTTTT. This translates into CASSTPGLGNTGELFF.

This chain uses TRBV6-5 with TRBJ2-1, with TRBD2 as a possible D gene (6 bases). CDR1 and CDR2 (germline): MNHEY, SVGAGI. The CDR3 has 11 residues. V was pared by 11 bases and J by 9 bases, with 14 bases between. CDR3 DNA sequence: TGTGCCGCCACGGGAGTAGGTGAGCAGTTCTTC. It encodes CAATGVGEQFF.

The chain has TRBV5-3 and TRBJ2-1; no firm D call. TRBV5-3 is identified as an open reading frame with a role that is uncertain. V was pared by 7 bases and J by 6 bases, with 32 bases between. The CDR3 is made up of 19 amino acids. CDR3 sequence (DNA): TGTGCCAGACCGCAGGTCTCAGGCACAACGGCAGGTCCTACCAATGAGCAGTTCTTC. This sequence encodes CARPQVSGTTAGPTNEQFF.

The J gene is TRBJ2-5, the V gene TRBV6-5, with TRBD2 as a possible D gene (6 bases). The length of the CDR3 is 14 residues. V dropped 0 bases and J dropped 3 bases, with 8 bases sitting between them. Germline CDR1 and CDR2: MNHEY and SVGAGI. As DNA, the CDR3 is TGTGCCAGCAGTTACTCGTCGGGAGAAGAGACCCAGTACTTC. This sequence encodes CASSYSSGEETQYF.

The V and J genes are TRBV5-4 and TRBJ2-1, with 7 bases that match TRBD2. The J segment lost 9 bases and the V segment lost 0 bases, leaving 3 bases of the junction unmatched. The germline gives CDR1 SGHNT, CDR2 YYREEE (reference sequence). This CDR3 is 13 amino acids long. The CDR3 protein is CASSLERGGEQFF. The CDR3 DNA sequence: TGTGCCAGCAGCTTGGAGCGCGGGGGTGAGCAGTTCTTC.

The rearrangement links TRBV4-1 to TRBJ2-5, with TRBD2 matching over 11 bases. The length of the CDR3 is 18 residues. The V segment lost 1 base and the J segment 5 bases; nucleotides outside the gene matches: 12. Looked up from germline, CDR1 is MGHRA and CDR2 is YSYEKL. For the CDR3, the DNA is TGCGCCAGCAGCCAAGCGGGAACTAGCGGGAGCGGCAGGGAGACCCAGTACTTC. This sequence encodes CASSQAGTSGSGRETQYF.

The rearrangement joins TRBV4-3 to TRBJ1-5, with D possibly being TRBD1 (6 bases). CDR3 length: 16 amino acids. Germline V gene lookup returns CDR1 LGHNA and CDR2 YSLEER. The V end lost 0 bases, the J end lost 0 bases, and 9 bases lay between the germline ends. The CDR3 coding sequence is TGCGCCAGCAGCCAAGACCAAGGGGGTAGCAATCAGCCCCAGCATTTT. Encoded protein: CASSQDQGGSNQPQHF.

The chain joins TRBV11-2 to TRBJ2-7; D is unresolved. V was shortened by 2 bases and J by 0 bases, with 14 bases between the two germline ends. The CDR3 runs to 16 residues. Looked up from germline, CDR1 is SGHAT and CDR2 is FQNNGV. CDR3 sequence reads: CASSLRYTDSSYEQYF. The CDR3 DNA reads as TGTGCCAGCAGCTTAAGGTATACAGATAGCTCCTACGAGCAGTACTTC.

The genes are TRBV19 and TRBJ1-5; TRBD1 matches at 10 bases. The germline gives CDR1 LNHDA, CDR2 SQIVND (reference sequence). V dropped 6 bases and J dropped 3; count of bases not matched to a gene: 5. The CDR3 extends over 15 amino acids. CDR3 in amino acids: CASRRDRGNNQPQHF. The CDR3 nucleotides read TGTGCCAGTAGGAGGGACAGGGGTAACAATCAGCCCCAGCATTTT.

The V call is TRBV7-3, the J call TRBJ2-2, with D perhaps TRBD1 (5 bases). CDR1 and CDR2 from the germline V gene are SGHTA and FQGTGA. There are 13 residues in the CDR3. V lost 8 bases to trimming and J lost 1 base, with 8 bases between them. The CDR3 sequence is CASGAVNTGELFF. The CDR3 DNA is TGTGCCAGCGGGGCGGTGAACACCGGGGAGCTGTTTTTT.

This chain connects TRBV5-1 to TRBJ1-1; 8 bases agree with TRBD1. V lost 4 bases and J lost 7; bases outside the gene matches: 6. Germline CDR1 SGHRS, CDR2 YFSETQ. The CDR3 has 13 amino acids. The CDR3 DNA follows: TGCGCCAGCAGCCCCGGACAGGGTGGTGAAGCTTTCTTT. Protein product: CASSPGQGGEAFF.

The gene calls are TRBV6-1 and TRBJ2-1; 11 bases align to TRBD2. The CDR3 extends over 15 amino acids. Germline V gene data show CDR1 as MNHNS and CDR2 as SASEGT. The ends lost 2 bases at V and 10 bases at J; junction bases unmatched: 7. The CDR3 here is CASSESTSGSQEQFF. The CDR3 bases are TGTGCCAGCAGTGAAAGTACTAGCGGGAGTCAAGAGCAGTTCTTC.

The CDR3 region is CASRRSQWTDTQYF. The CDR3, as DNA: TGTGCCAGCAGGAGGTCGCAATGGACAGATACGCAGTATTTT. The chain has TRBV11-2 and TRBJ2-3; unclear D gene. With 6 bases removed from V and 3 bases from J, the gap between germline ends came to 13 bases. Germline assignment: CDR1 SGHAT and CDR2 FQNNGV. The CDR3 length is 14 residues.

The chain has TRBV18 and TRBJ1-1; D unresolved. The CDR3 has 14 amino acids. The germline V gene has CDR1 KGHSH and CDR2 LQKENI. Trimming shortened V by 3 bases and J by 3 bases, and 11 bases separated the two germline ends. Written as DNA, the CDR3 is TGTGCCAGCTCACCGCGGGGTCTTCACACTGAAGCTTTCTTT. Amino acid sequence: CASSPRGLHTEAFF.

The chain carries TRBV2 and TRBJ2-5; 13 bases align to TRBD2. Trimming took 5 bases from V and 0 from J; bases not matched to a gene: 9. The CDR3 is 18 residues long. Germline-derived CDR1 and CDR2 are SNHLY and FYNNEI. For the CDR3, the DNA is TGTGCCAGCAGTTGGACTAGCGGGAGCTCCCCCAACCAAGAGACCCAGTACTTC. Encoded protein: CASSWTSGSSPNQETQYF.

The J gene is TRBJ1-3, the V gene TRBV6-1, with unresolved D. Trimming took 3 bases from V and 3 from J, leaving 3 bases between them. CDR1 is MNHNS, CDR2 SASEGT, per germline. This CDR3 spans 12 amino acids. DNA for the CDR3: TGTGCCAGCAGTGACCGTGGAAACACCATATATTTT. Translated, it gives CASSDRGNTIYF.

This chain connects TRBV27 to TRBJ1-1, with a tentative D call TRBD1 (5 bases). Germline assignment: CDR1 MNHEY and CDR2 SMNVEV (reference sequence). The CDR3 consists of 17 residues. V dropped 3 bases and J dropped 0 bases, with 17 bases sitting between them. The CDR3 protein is CASSFGGGSRVNTEAFF. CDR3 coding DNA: TGTGCCAGCAGTTTCGGGGGAGGGTCTCGGGTGAACACTGAAGCTTTCTTT.

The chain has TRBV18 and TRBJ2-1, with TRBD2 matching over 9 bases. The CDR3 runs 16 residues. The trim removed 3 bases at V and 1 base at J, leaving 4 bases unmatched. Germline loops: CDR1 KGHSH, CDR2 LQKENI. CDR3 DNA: TGTGCCAGCTCACCCCAAGCGGGAGGATCCTACAATGAGCAGTTCTTC. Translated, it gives CASSPQAGGSYNEQFF.